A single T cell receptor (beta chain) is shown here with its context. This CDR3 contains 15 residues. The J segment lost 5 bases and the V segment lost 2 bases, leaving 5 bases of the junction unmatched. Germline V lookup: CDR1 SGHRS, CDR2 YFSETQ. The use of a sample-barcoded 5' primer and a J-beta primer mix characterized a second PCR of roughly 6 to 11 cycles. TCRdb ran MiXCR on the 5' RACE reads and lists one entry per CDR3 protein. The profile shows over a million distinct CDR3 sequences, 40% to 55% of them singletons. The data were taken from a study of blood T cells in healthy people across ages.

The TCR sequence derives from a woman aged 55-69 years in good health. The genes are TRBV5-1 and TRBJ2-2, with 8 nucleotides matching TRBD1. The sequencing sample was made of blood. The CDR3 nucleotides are TGCGCCAGCAGCTTCAGGGGGCAAGGGACCGGGGAGCTGTTTTTT. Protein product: CASSFRGQGTGELFF.